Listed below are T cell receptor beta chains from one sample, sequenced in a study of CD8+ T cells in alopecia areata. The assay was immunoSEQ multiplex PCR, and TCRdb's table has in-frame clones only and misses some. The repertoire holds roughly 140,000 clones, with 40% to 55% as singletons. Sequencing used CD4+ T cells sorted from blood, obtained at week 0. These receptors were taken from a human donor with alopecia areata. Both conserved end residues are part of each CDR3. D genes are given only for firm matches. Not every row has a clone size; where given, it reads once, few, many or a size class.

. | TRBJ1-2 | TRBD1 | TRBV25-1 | CASSAGGNYGYTF | TGTGCCAGCAGTGCAGGGGGGAACTATGGCTACACCTTC
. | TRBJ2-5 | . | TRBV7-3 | CASSLNDGPGTQYF | TGTGCCAGCAGCTTAAATGATGGCCCAGGGACCCAGTACTTC
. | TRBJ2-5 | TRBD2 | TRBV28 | CASSLSLAGGVTQYF | TGTGCCAGCAGTTTATCCCTAGCGGGAGGGGTGACCCAGTACTTC
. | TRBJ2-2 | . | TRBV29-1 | CSVELPSAANTGELFF | TGCAGCGTTGAATTACCTTCTGCGGCGAACACCGGGGAGCTGTTTTTT
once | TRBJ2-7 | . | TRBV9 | CASSVAPRSSPHEQYF | TGTGCCAGCAGCGTAGCTCCCAGGTCTTCTCCCCACGAGCAGTACTTC
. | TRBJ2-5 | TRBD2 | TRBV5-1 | CASRLAGHQETQYF | TGCGCCAGCCGACTAGCGGGGCACCAAGAGACCCAGTACTTC
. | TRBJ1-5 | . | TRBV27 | CASSFSRGQPQHF | TGTGCCAGCAGTTTTTCCAGGGGCCAGCCCCAGCATTTT
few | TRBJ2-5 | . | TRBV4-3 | CASSQDYGGQETQYF | TGCGCCAGCAGCCAAGATTATGGCGGCCAAGAGACCCAGTACTTC
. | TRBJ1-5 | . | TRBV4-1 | CASSPRPGEGSNQPQHF | TGCGCCAGCAGCCCGCGGCCGGGGGAAGGGAGCAATCAGCCCCAGCATTTT
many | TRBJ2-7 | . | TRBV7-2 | CASSLATYEQYF | TGTGCCAGCAGCTTAGCCACCTACGAGCAGTACTTC
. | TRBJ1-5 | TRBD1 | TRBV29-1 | CSVEEGQGNQPQHF | TGCAGCGTTGAAGAGGGACAGGGGAATCAGCCCCAGCATTTT
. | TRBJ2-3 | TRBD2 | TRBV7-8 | CASEGTSGRRVTDTQYF | TGTGCCAGTGAGGGGACTAGCGGGAGACGCGTCACAGATACGCAGTATTTT
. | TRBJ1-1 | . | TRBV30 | CAWSVEDTEAFF | TGTGCCTGGAGTGTTGAAGACACTGAAGCTTTCTTT
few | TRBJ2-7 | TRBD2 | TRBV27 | CASSSSGRTEQYF | TGTGCCAGCAGCTCTAGCGGGAGGACCGAGCAGTACTTC
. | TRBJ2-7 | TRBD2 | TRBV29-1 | CSVAGTSGRGGRLYEQYF | TGCAGCGTGGCCGGGACTAGCGGGAGAGGGGGACGTCTCTACGAGCAGTACTTC
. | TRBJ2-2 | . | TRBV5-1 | CASSLAPRNTGELFF | TGCGCCAGCAGCTTGGCGCCTAGAAACACCGGGGAGCTGTTTTTT